This TCR beta chain comes out of a study of identical twins. TCRdb independently ran MiXCR on the 5' RACE reads; one entry per CDR3 protein. The sample has 200,000 to 250,000 distinct CDR3 sequences; 5.5% to 7.5% are singletons. As for this clonotype: Its antigen is still unknown.

The CDR3 runs 13 residues. CDR1 is MNHNS and CDR2 is SASEGT in the germline V gene. Trimming stripped 6 bases from V and 3 bases from J, with 10 bases between. Overall study results and limits: Modeled out-of-frame TCR alpha sharing in monozygotic twins fell below observed levels. Out-of-frame alpha sequences common to twins exhibited a surplus of low generation probability.

The same data also went into a second study, on T cells expressing NK-cell markers. That paper notes: Seven sequenced donors out of eight were HCMV-seropositive, one seronegative. The CD3+CD56-NKG2C+ fraction of several donors was also led by these clonotypes.

This TCR was sampled from a woman aged 18-29 years in good health. The sequenced material came from CD8+ T cells sorted from blood. J is TRBJ2-3 and V is TRBV6-1; D is unresolved. The CDR3 reads CASSSHGTDTQYF. CDR3 coding DNA: TGTGCCAGCAGCTCCCACGGGACAGATACGCAGTATTTT.